This T cell receptor (beta chain) was sequenced in a study of blood T cells in healthy people across ages. General observations from the study: Higher diversity and more naive CD4+ cells were features of long-lived donors, compared to aged donors.

Concerning this clonotype: What it binds is not known.

A sample-barcoded 5' primer and a J-beta primer mix were used in a second PCR of about 7 to 12 cycles. Each cDNA molecule carried a tag from a template-switch adaptor that contained 12 random nucleotides. TCRdb independently ran MiXCR on the 5' RACE reads; one entry per CDR3 protein. The top ten clones hold approximately 7.9% of a sample with more than 1.4 million distinct CDR3 sequences, 35% to 45% of them seen once. The clonotype originates from a woman under 30 in good health. Material: blood.

The CDR3 reads CASSVEGGNYGYTF. The CDR3, as DNA: TGTGCCAGCAGTGTGGAGGGTGGGAACTATGGCTACACCTTC. The V and J genes are TRBV2 and TRBJ1-2; no clear D. Trimming took off 4 bases at V and 2 bases at J, with 11 bases between the two ends. The CDR3 runs to 14 residues. Looked up from germline, CDR1 is SNHLY and CDR2 is FYNNEI.